This paragraph reports one TCR beta chain. Its antigen is unidentified. These data originate in a study of lymphopenia after photon versus proton radiotherapy. Findings of the study overall: Post-nadir TCR diversity decline inversely tracked overall survival among those who died. Better survival with proton therapy was suggested as possible, not demonstrated. Photon-treated patients lost naive T cells and TCR diversity; proton-treated stayed stable.

Germline V gene data show CDR1 as MNHEY and CDR2 as SVGAGI. The ends were cut back, 4 bases at V and 6 bases at J, with 12 bases in the middle. CDR3 size: 13 residues. The repertoire was sequenced with immunoSEQ multiplex PCR; TCRdb's copy has only in-frame clones and lacks some. The sample contains 25,000 to 35,000 clones, roughly 88% of which appear only once. This TCR came from a woman aged 45 to 65 with pancreatic cancer. This material consisted of peripheral blood, taken from a patient treated with photon-based radiotherapy. The V and J genes are TRBV6-5 and TRBJ1-2; D possibly corresponds to TRBD1 (6 bases). The chain's CDR3 is CASSWQGLDGYTF. Here the CDR3 DNA reads TGTGCCAGCAGTTGGCAGGGGTTGGATGGCTACACCTTC.